These T cell receptor beta chains were read from a single sample in a study of T-cell memory formation after mild COVID-19. In TCRdb, the 5' RACE reads were re-called with MiXCR into one record per CDR3 protein. The repertoire includes approximately 60,000 distinct CDR3 sequences, about a tenth of them detected once, and approximately 1.1% sits in the top ten. Material for sequencing was PBMCs or a T cell subset sorted from them (not recorded which). The receptors originated from a man aged 18 to 35 who had mild COVID-19 (a few samples of this study predate the infection). Cell type and time point are not known. The CDR3 runs from the conserved cysteine through the conserved F or W. D genes are given only for firm matches. Clone size, where shown, is once, few, many, or a class for clones that have expanded.

.,TRBV2,TRBJ2-2,TRBD1,CASRGQGGGELFF,TGTGCCAGCAGGGGACAGGGAGGCGGGGAGCTGTTTTTT
.,TRBV7-9,TRBJ1-1,TRBD1,CASSGGGLEAFF,TGTGCCAGCAGCGGAGGGGGCTTGGAAGCTTTCTTT
.,TRBV7-3,TRBJ1-1,.,CASSNRQGNTEAFF,TGTGCCAGCAGCAACCGGCAGGGGAACACTGAAGCTTTCTTT
few,TRBV3-1,TRBJ2-1,TRBD2,CASSQRGAPDNEQFF,TGTGCCAGCAGCCAGCGGGGGGCCCCGGACAATGAGCAGTTCTTC
many,TRBV9,TRBJ2-7,.,CASSPQGGLTYEQYF,TGTGCCAGCAGCCCTCAGGGGGGCCTAACCTACGAGCAGTACTTC
many,TRBV29-1,TRBJ2-3,.,CSLIFADTQYF,TGCAGCCTCATCTTTGCAGATACGCAGTATTTT
many,TRBV10-3,TRBJ2-1,TRBD2,CAIRPGLVAINEQFF,TGTGCCATCAGACCTGGACTAGTCGCAATCAATGAGCAGTTCTTC
.,TRBV6-2/TRBV6-3,TRBJ2-1,TRBD2,CASSYLGLAGTNEQFF,TGTGCCAGCAGCTACTTGGGCCTAGCGGGGACCAATGAGCAGTTCTTC
.,TRBV7-2,TRBJ1-1,.,CASRTEMNTEAFF,TGTGCCAGCAGGACGGAGATGAACACTGAAGCTTTCTTT
few,TRBV28,TRBJ2-1,.,CASSLASTYNEQFF,TGTGCCAGCAGTTTAGCCAGCACCTACAATGAGCAGTTCTTC
few,TRBV7-2,TRBJ1-1,.,CASSSTGGAEAFF,TGTGCCAGCAGCTCGACGGGGGGCGCTGAAGCTTTCTTT
.,TRBV7-2,TRBJ1-2,.,CASSLKGTGFYTF,TGTGCCAGCAGCTTAAAGGGGACTGGGTTCTACACCTTC
many,TRBV5-1,TRBJ1-2,.,CASSLEQRFYGYTF,TGCGCCAGCAGCTTGGAACAGAGGTTCTATGGCTACACCTTC
few,TRBV7-6,TRBJ2-1,TRBD2,CASSSIPGTSGVGEQFF,TGTGCCAGCAGCTCTATTCCCGGGACTAGCGGGGTGGGTGAGCAGTTCTTC
many,TRBV5-1,TRBJ2-3,.,CASTTTGPKGTDTQYF,TGCGCCAGCACCACGACCGGCCCGAAAGGCACAGATACGCAGTATTTT
.,TRBV20-1,TRBJ1-5,TRBD1,CSARDRFRGNGQPQHF,TGCAGTGCTAGAGATCGGTTCAGGGGGAACGGTCAGCCCCAGCATTTT
.,TRBV7-6,TRBJ2-4,.,CASSLEVPGSSKNIQYF,TGTGCCAGCAGCTTAGAGGTCCCCGGGTCGTCAAAAAACATTCAGTACTTC
few,TRBV5-4,TRBJ2-1,.,CASSLGLLSSGYNEQFF,TGTGCCAGCAGCTTGGGTTTGCTGAGTAGTGGTTACAATGAGCAGTTCTTC
.,TRBV27,TRBJ1-4,.,CASSLRGPPKLFF,TGTGCCAGCAGCCTAAGGGGACCCCCAAAACTGTTTTTT
many,TRBV4-1,TRBJ1-5,.,CASSQAGWPVKDQPQHF,TGCGCCAGCAGCCAAGCGGGTTGGCCAGTAAAAGATCAGCCCCAGCATTTT
.,TRBV28,TRBJ2-4,.,CASSSPHGALNIQYF,TGTGCCAGCAGTTCCCCCCACGGGGCTCTCAACATTCAGTACTTC
.,TRBV6-2/TRBV6-3,TRBJ2-3,TRBD2,CASSYSGRADTQYF,TGTGCCAGCAGTTACTCGGGGAGGGCAGATACGCAGTATTTT
many,TRBV12-3/TRBV12-4,TRBJ2-1,.,CASSFDSYNEQFF,TGTGCCAGCAGTTTTGACAGCTACAATGAGCAGTTCTTC
many,TRBV7-2,TRBJ1-2,.,CASSLAMGARGYTF,TGTGCCAGCAGCTTAGCGATGGGGGCGCGAGGCTACACCTTC
few,TRBV11-2,TRBJ1-3,.,CASSPLGGRELGNTIYF,TGTGCCAGCAGCCCCCTCGGTGGGCGGGAGCTTGGAAACACCATATATTTT
.,TRBV20-1,TRBJ2-2,.,CSASGRNTGELFF,TGCAGTGCTAGCGGCAGGAACACCGGGGAGCTGTTTTTT
.,TRBV27,TRBJ2-5,.,CASSVPGAPETQYF,TGTGCCAGCAGTGTACCGGGGGCCCCAGAGACCCAGTACTTC